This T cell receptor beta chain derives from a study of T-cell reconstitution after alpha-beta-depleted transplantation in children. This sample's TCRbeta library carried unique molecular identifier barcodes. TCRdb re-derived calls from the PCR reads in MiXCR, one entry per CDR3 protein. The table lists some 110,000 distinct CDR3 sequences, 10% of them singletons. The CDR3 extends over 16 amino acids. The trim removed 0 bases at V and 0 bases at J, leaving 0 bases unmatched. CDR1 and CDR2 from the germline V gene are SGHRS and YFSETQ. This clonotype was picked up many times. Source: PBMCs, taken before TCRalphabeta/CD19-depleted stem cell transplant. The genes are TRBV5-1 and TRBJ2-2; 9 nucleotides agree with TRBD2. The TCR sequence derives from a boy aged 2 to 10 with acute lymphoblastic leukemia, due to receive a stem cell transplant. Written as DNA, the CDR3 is TGCGCCAGCAGCTTGGGACTAGCGGCGAACACCGGGGAGCTGTTTTTT. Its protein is CASSLGLAANTGELFF. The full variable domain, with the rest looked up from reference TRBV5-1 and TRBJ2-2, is KAGVTQTPRYLIKTRGQQVTLSCSPISGHRSVSWYQQTPGQGLQFLFEYFSETQRNKGNFPGRFSGRQFSNSRSEMNVSTLELGDSALYLCASSLGLAANTGELFFGEGSRLTVL.